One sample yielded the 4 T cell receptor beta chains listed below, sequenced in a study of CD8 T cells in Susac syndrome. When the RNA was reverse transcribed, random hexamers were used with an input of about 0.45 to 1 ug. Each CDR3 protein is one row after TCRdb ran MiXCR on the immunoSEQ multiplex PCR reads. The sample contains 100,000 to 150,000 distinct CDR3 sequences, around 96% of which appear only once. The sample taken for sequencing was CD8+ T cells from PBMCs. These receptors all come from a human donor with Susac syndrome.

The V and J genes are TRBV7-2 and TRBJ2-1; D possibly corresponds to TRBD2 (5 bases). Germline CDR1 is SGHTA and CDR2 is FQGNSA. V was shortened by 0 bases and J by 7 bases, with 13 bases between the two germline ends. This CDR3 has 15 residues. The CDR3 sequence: CASSLAGVEWNEQFF. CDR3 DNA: TGTGCCAGCAGCTTAGCGGGAGTAGAGTGGAATGAGCAGTTCTTC.

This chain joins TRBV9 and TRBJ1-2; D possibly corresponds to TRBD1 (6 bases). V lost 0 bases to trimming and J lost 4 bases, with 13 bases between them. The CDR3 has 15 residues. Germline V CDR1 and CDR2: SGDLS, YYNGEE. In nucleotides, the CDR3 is TGTGCCAGCAGCGTAGCTTCAGGGGTTGGCTATGGCTACACCTTC. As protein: CASSVASGVGYGYTF.

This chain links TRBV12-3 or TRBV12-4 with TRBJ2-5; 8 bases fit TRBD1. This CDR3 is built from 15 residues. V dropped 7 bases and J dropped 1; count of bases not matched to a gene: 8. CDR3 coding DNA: TGTGCCAGCACCGGGACAGGAGCCCCCCAAGAGACCCAGTACTTC. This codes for CASTGTGAPQETQYF.

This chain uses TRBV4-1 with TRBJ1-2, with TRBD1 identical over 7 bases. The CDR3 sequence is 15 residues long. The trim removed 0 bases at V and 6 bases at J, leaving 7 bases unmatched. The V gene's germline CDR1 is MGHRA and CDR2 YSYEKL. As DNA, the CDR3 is TGCGCCAGCAGCCAAGATAGAACAGGGGAAGATGGCTACACCTTC. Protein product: CASSQDRTGEDGYTF.